This is a list of T cell receptor beta chains from one sample in a study of blood T cell repertoires in COVID-19. Sequencing used immunoSEQ multiplex PCR; TCRdb keeps in-frame clones, though not all of them. The table lists roughly 61,000 clones, approximately 92% of them singletons, with over 2% in the top ten. Sample: peripheral blood. Receptors originate from a man between 60 and 70 years old with acute or convalescent COVID-19. Each CDR3 is given with its conserved first and last residue. The order of the fields is clone size, V gene, J gene, D gene, CDR3 DNA, CDR3 protein. D genes are given only for firm matches. Some rows have no size entry. The others give once, few or many, or a class for an expanded clone.

clone_size: .; v_call: TRBV30; j_call: TRBJ1-2; d_call: .; cdr3_nt: TGTGCCTGGCACCCGGGAGGCCGCTATGGCTACACCTTC; cdr3_aa: CAWHPGGRYGYTF
clone_size: few; v_call: TRBV7-3; j_call: TRBJ2-7; d_call: TRBD1; cdr3_nt: TGTGCCAGCAGCTTAATGGGACAGGGGAACGAGCAGTACTTC; cdr3_aa: CASSLMGQGNEQYF
clone_size: .; v_call: TRBV5-1; j_call: TRBJ1-1; d_call: TRBD1; cdr3_nt: TGCGCCAGCAGCAAGGACAGGGGAGGCACTGAAGCTTTCTTT; cdr3_aa: CASSKDRGGTEAFF
clone_size: .; v_call: TRBV12-3/TRBV12-4; j_call: TRBJ2-5; d_call: .; cdr3_nt: TGTGCCAGCAGTTTAGGGGGGGAGGAGACCCAGTACTTC; cdr3_aa: CASSLGGEETQYF
clone_size: .; v_call: TRBV20-1; j_call: TRBJ2-5; d_call: .; cdr3_nt: TGCAGTGCTAGAACTCTGGAGACCCAGTACTTC; cdr3_aa: CSARTLETQYF
clone_size: .; v_call: TRBV11-3; j_call: TRBJ2-3; d_call: .; cdr3_nt: TGTGCCAGCAGCTTCCTCGGTTACCAATCAGATACGCAGTATTTT; cdr3_aa: CASSFLGYQSDTQYF
clone_size: .; v_call: TRBV28; j_call: TRBJ2-2; d_call: TRBD2; cdr3_nt: TGTGCCAGCAGTCCGGGACTAGCGGGACTTAGCGGGGAGCTGTTTTTT; cdr3_aa: CASSPGLAGLSGELFF
clone_size: .; v_call: TRBV19; j_call: TRBJ2-3; d_call: TRBD2; cdr3_nt: TGTGCCAGTAGTCTACTAGCGTCTAGCACAGATACGCAGTATTTT; cdr3_aa: CASSLLASSTDTQYF
clone_size: .; v_call: TRBV25-1; j_call: TRBJ1-1; d_call: .; cdr3_nt: TGTGCCAGCGAATTAGGAGCGAACACTGAAGCTTTCTTT; cdr3_aa: CASELGANTEAFF
clone_size: .; v_call: TRBV11-3; j_call: TRBJ1-3; d_call: .; cdr3_nt: TGTGCCAGCAGCCCGGGGAGGGCCTCTGGAAACACCATATATTTT; cdr3_aa: CASSPGRASGNTIYF
clone_size: .; v_call: TRBV19; j_call: TRBJ2-2; d_call: TRBD1; cdr3_nt: TGTGCCAGTAGTGAAAGACGGACAGGGTTAATCGGGGAGCTGTTTTTT; cdr3_aa: CASSERRTGLIGELFF
clone_size: few; v_call: TRBV7-9; j_call: TRBJ2-1; d_call: TRBD1; cdr3_nt: TGTGCCAGCAGCTTAGAAAGTTGGGGACAGGCAATTTACAATGAGCAGTTCTTC; cdr3_aa: CASSLESWGQAIYNEQFF
clone_size: once; v_call: TRBV24-1; j_call: TRBJ2-7; d_call: .; cdr3_nt: TGTGCCACCAGTGCAGGGGTGGGATTCTACGAGCAGTACTTC; cdr3_aa: CATSAGVGFYEQYF
clone_size: .; v_call: TRBV11-2; j_call: TRBJ1-6; d_call: .; cdr3_nt: TGTGCCAGCAGCTTAGTTGGCGGACTGCGATCCCTCCACTTT; cdr3_aa: CASSLVGGLRSLHF
clone_size: .; v_call: TRBV7-3; j_call: TRBJ2-2; d_call: .; cdr3_nt: TGTGCCAGCAGCGGTACTAGTTTGAACACCGGGGAGCTGTTTTTT; cdr3_aa: CASSGTSLNTGELFF
clone_size: .; v_call: TRBV28; j_call: TRBJ1-2; d_call: .; cdr3_nt: TGTGCCAGCAGTTCCGGTAGTCTCTATGGCTACACCTTC; cdr3_aa: CASSSGSLYGYTF
clone_size: .; v_call: TRBV20-1; j_call: TRBJ2-1; d_call: .; cdr3_nt: TGCAGTGCTAGAGAGTTCAGTGAGCAGTTCTTC; cdr3_aa: CSAREFSEQFF
clone_size: once; v_call: TRBV6-1; j_call: TRBJ1-2; d_call: TRBD1; cdr3_nt: TGTGCCAGCAGTAGGGGACAGGATCTTAGTGGCTACACCTTC; cdr3_aa: CASSRGQDLSGYTF
clone_size: .; v_call: TRBV11-3; j_call: TRBJ2-7; d_call: .; cdr3_nt: TGTGCCAGCAGCCGGGGGGCGGGGGAGCAGTACTTC; cdr3_aa: CASSRGAGEQYF
clone_size: .; v_call: TRBV11-2; j_call: TRBJ1-2; d_call: TRBD1; cdr3_nt: TGTGCCAGCAGCCCCCGGACAGGGGGGAATGGCTACACCTTC; cdr3_aa: CASSPRTGGNGYTF
clone_size: .; v_call: TRBV6-5; j_call: TRBJ1-2; d_call: TRBD1; cdr3_nt: TGTGCCAGCAGTTACTCGCTAGGGGGCAACTATGGCTACACCTTC; cdr3_aa: CASSYSLGGNYGYTF
clone_size: .; v_call: TRBV6-2/TRBV6-3; j_call: TRBJ1-1; d_call: .; cdr3_nt: TGTGCCAGCAGTTACTTTATGAGGATTTCCACTGAAGCTTTCTTT; cdr3_aa: CASSYFMRISTEAFF
clone_size: .; v_call: TRBV3-1/TRBV3-2; j_call: TRBJ1-1; d_call: .; cdr3_nt: TGTGCCAGCAGCCAAGTGGTTAAGGGGCGGTGGGTACAGGACACTGAAGCTTTCTTT; cdr3_aa: CASSQVVKGRWVQDTEAFF
clone_size: .; v_call: TRBV28; j_call: TRBJ2-7; d_call: .; cdr3_nt: TGTGCCAGCAGTTTTCAGGCAACCTACGAGCAGTACTTC; cdr3_aa: CASSFQATYEQYF
clone_size: .; v_call: TRBV7-9; j_call: TRBJ1-5; d_call: TRBD1; cdr3_nt: TGTGCCAGCAGCTTAGCCAGACAGGGAAGCAATCAGCCCCAGCATTTT; cdr3_aa: CASSLARQGSNQPQHF
clone_size: .; v_call: TRBV6-2/TRBV6-3; j_call: TRBJ2-1; d_call: .; cdr3_nt: TGTGCCAGCAGTTTCCTAGCAGGCCCCTACAATGAGCAGTTCTTC; cdr3_aa: CASSFLAGPYNEQFF
clone_size: .; v_call: TRBV7-2; j_call: TRBJ1-2; d_call: TRBD1; cdr3_nt: TGTGCCAGCAGCTGGGACAGGGAGGGTGGCTACACCTTC; cdr3_aa: CASSWDREGGYTF
clone_size: .; v_call: TRBV4-2; j_call: TRBJ2-2; d_call: .; cdr3_nt: TGTGCCAGCAGCCAAGCGGGGAACACCGGGGAGCTGTTTTTT; cdr3_aa: CASSQAGNTGELFF
clone_size: .; v_call: TRBV12-3/TRBV12-4; j_call: TRBJ1-2; d_call: .; cdr3_nt: TGTGCCAGCAGTCGTCACGAACGGGGCTACACCTTC; cdr3_aa: CASSRHERGYTF
clone_size: .; v_call: TRBV2; j_call: TRBJ2-1; d_call: TRBD1; cdr3_nt: TGTGCCAGCAGATCGGACAGGGGGCCCTTAAACAATGAGCAGTTCTTC; cdr3_aa: CASRSDRGPLNNEQFF
clone_size: .; v_call: TRBV9; j_call: TRBJ1-4; d_call: TRBD1; cdr3_nt: TGTGCCAGCAGCGACCTGACAGGGGCGTCGGAAAAACTGTTTTTT; cdr3_aa: CASSDLTGASEKLFF
clone_size: .; v_call: TRBV7-3; j_call: TRBJ2-1; d_call: TRBD1; cdr3_nt: TGTGCCAGCAGCTTCAACAGGGGACCCAATGAGCAGTTCTTC; cdr3_aa: CASSFNRGPNEQFF
clone_size: .; v_call: TRBV11-3; j_call: TRBJ2-1; d_call: TRBD2; cdr3_nt: TGTGCCAGCAGCCCCGGGACTAGCGGGATCCCATCCGGGCATGAGCAGTTCTTC; cdr3_aa: CASSPGTSGIPSGHEQFF
clone_size: .; v_call: TRBV4-2; j_call: TRBJ1-5; d_call: .; cdr3_nt: TGTGCCAGCAGCCAAGATCCGGGGCAGCCCCAGCATTTT; cdr3_aa: CASSQDPGQPQHF
clone_size: .; v_call: TRBV19; j_call: TRBJ2-6; d_call: TRBD1; cdr3_nt: TGTGCCAGTAGGCCGGGACAGGGGATCTCTGGGGCCAACGTCCTGACTTTC; cdr3_aa: CASRPGQGISGANVLTF
clone_size: .; v_call: TRBV30; j_call: TRBJ2-7; d_call: TRBD1; cdr3_nt: TGTGCCTGGAGTGAGAGGGGACAGGGGCGCTTCTACGAGCAGTACTTC; cdr3_aa: CAWSERGQGRFYEQYF
clone_size: .; v_call: TRBV29-1; j_call: TRBJ1-1; d_call: .; cdr3_nt: TGCAGCGTGCCTTGGGAGGGTGACACTGAAGCTTTCTTT; cdr3_aa: CSVPWEGDTEAFF
clone_size: .; v_call: TRBV2; j_call: TRBJ2-5; d_call: TRBD2; cdr3_nt: TGTGCCAGCAGGGGACTAGCGGAGACCCAGTACTTC; cdr3_aa: CASRGLAETQYF
clone_size: .; v_call: TRBV14; j_call: TRBJ2-7; d_call: .; cdr3_nt: TGTGCCAGCAGCCGGCACGGACTCTCCTACGAGCAGTACTTC; cdr3_aa: CASSRHGLSYEQYF
clone_size: .; v_call: TRBV5-5; j_call: TRBJ2-1; d_call: TRBD1; cdr3_nt: TGTGCCAGCAGCCTTTCTGGACAGGGGAACTCCTACAATGAGCAGTTCTTC; cdr3_aa: CASSLSGQGNSYNEQFF
clone_size: .; v_call: TRBV7-2; j_call: TRBJ1-1; d_call: TRBD1; cdr3_nt: TGTGCCAGCAGCCCGCGGACAGGGAACACTGAAGCTTTCTTT; cdr3_aa: CASSPRTGNTEAFF
clone_size: .; v_call: TRBV6-5; j_call: TRBJ1-6; d_call: TRBD1; cdr3_nt: TGTGCCAGTTCCCGGGACAGGGGGTACAATTCACCCCTCCACTTT; cdr3_aa: CASSRDRGYNSPLHF
clone_size: .; v_call: TRBV29-1; j_call: TRBJ2-5; d_call: TRBD2; cdr3_nt: TGCAGCGTTGAGGGAGGGCAAGGGACCCAGTACTTC; cdr3_aa: CSVEGGQGTQYF
clone_size: .; v_call: TRBV5-4; j_call: TRBJ2-3; d_call: .; cdr3_nt: TGTGCCAGCAGCGTACAGGGATCAGATACGCAGTATTTT; cdr3_aa: CASSVQGSDTQYF
clone_size: .; v_call: TRBV7-9; j_call: TRBJ2-3; d_call: TRBD2; cdr3_nt: TGTGCCAGCAGCTTACATCGGACTAGCGGGACAGATACGCAGTATTTT; cdr3_aa: CASSLHRTSGTDTQYF
clone_size: .; v_call: TRBV9; j_call: TRBJ2-2; d_call: .; cdr3_nt: TGTGCCAGCAGCGTAGTCGGGGGCGGGGAGCTGTTTTTT; cdr3_aa: CASSVVGGGELFF